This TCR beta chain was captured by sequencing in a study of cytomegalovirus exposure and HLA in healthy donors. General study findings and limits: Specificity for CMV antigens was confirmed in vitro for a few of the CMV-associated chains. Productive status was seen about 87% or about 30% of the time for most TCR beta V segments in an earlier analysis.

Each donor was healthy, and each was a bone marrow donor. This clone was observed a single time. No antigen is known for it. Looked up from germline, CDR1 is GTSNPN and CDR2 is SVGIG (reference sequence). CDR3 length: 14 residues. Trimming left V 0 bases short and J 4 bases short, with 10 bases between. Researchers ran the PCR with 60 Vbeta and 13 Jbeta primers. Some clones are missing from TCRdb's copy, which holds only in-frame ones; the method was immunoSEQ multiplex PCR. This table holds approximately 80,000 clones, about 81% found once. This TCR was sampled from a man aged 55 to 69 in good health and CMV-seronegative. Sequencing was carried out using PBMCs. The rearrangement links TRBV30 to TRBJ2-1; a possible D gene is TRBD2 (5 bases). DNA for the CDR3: TGTGCCTGGAGTGTACGGGGAGCATACAATGAGCAGTTCTTC. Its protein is CAWSVRGAYNEQFF.